This TCR beta chain appears in the sequencing data of a study of T-cell memory formation after mild COVID-19. Study outcomes and limitations: Memory from before infection featured some responding clones, which suggests cross-reactive memory joined.

The CDR3 is 14 residues long. V dropped 2 bases and J dropped 5 bases, with 9 bases sitting between them. Note on this clonotype: Its antigen remains unknown.

TCRdb independently ran MiXCR on the 5' RACE reads; one entry per CDR3 protein. The table shows over 450,000 distinct CDR3 sequences, with around 21% occurring only once. This sequence was found in an adult woman who had mild COVID-19 (a few samples of this study predate the infection). Cell type and time point are not known. The sequenced material came from PBMCs or a T cell subset sorted from them (not recorded which). The chain uses TRBV12-3 or TRBV12-4 and TRBJ1-4, with unresolved D. In nucleotides, the CDR3 is TGTGCCAGCAGTTTAATGGGATGGAATGAAAAACTGTTTTTT. Its translation: CASSLMGWNEKLFF.